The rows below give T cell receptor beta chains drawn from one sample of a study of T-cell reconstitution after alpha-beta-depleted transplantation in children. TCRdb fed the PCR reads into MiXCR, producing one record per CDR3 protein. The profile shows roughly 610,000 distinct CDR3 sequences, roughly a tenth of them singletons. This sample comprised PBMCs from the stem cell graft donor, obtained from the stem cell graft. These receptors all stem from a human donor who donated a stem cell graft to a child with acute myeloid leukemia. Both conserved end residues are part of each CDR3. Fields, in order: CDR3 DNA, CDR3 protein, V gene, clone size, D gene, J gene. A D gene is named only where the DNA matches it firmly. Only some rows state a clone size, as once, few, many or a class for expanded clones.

cdr3_nt: TGTGCCAGCAGCTTAGAAGTAATTCGGTCTGAAGCTTTCTTT; cdr3_aa: CASSLEVIRSEAFF; v_call: TRBV7-2; clone_size: NA; d_call: NA; j_call: TRBJ1-1
cdr3_nt: TGTGCCAGCAGCCTAACTCCCACAGGGTGGGGGACCGATGAGCAGTTCTTC; cdr3_aa: CASSLTPTGWGTDEQFF; v_call: TRBV27; clone_size: many; d_call: NA; j_call: TRBJ2-1
cdr3_nt: TGTGCCAGCACCACGGGACAGTGGGCCTACGAGCAGTACTTC; cdr3_aa: CASTTGQWAYEQYF; v_call: TRBV9; clone_size: few; d_call: TRBD1; j_call: TRBJ2-7
cdr3_nt: TGTGCCAGCAGTCTCGTGGACCCGTCCTACGAGCAGTACTTC; cdr3_aa: CASSLVDPSYEQYF; v_call: TRBV6-1; clone_size: few; d_call: NA; j_call: TRBJ2-7
cdr3_nt: TGCGCCAGCAGCTTCGGGGGGGTAGAGGAAAAACTGTTTTTT; cdr3_aa: CASSFGGVEEKLFF; v_call: TRBV5-1; clone_size: once; d_call: NA; j_call: TRBJ1-4
cdr3_nt: TGTGCCAGCAGCCCTGGGGACAGAGGTTCGGAGACCCAGTACTTC; cdr3_aa: CASSPGDRGSETQYF; v_call: TRBV7-3; clone_size: few; d_call: TRBD1; j_call: TRBJ2-5
cdr3_nt: TGCAGCGTTGGTTCGGGGGCGATGGAAGCTTTCTTT; cdr3_aa: CSVGSGAMEAFF; v_call: TRBV29-1; clone_size: NA; d_call: NA; j_call: TRBJ1-1
cdr3_nt: TGTGCCAGCACAGGACTAGCGGGGATGACGGGGGAGCAGTTCTTC; cdr3_aa: CASTGLAGMTGEQFF; v_call: TRBV27; clone_size: NA; d_call: TRBD2; j_call: TRBJ2-1
cdr3_nt: TGTGCGAGGACAGGATACAATGAGCAGTTCTTC; cdr3_aa: CARTGYNEQFF; v_call: TRBV30; clone_size: many; d_call: TRBD1; j_call: TRBJ2-1
cdr3_nt: TGTGCCAGCACCCTGGACAGGTTTAACTCTGGGGCCAACGTCCTGACTTTC; cdr3_aa: CASTLDRFNSGANVLTF; v_call: TRBV12-3/TRBV12-4; clone_size: few; d_call: TRBD1; j_call: TRBJ2-6
cdr3_nt: TGTGCCAGCAGTTTATACGAGCGGGCGGTGAGCAATGAGCAGTTCTTC; cdr3_aa: CASSLYERAVSNEQFF; v_call: TRBV27; clone_size: few; d_call: NA; j_call: TRBJ2-1
cdr3_nt: TGTGCCAGCAGTGATTTGGGGAACCCGAACACTGAAGCTTTCTTT; cdr3_aa: CASSDLGNPNTEAFF; v_call: TRBV25-1; clone_size: many; d_call: NA; j_call: TRBJ1-1
cdr3_nt: TGTGCCACCAGTGACGCCGGGACCCAAGGAGCCAATGAGCAGTTCTTC; cdr3_aa: CATSDAGTQGANEQFF; v_call: TRBV24-1; clone_size: many; d_call: NA; j_call: TRBJ2-1
cdr3_nt: TGCAGTGCTGGATCGACAGGGAACACTGAAGCTTTCTTT; cdr3_aa: CSAGSTGNTEAFF; v_call: TRBV20-1; clone_size: few; d_call: NA; j_call: TRBJ1-1
cdr3_nt: TGCAGTGCTAGTGGGGGGGCTAAAACTGAAGCTTTCTTT; cdr3_aa: CSASGGAKTEAFF; v_call: TRBV20-1; clone_size: few; d_call: NA; j_call: TRBJ1-1
cdr3_nt: TGCAGTGCTCGGGTACGGGTCCGCGACGAGCAGTACTTC; cdr3_aa: CSARVRVRDEQYF; v_call: TRBV20-1; clone_size: few; d_call: NA; j_call: TRBJ2-7
cdr3_nt: TGTGCCAGCAGGGGACAGGGTAGCGGGAGTCCATCGTACGAGCAGTACTTC; cdr3_aa: CASRGQGSGSPSYEQYF; v_call: TRBV28; clone_size: many; d_call: NA; j_call: TRBJ2-7
cdr3_nt: TGCGCCAGCAGCTTTAAGGGTCCTCACACCGGGGAGCTGTTTTTT; cdr3_aa: CASSFKGPHTGELFF; v_call: TRBV5-1; clone_size: many; d_call: NA; j_call: TRBJ2-2
cdr3_nt: TGCAGTGCTAGAGGGGATAGGGGACTAGGGAGGTGGGAGCAGTTCTTC; cdr3_aa: CSARGDRGLGRWEQFF; v_call: TRBV20-1; clone_size: few; d_call: TRBD2; j_call: TRBJ2-1
cdr3_nt: TGCGCCAGCAGCTTGGTGGGACAGGGAGGGGAGACCCAGTACTTC; cdr3_aa: CASSLVGQGGETQYF; v_call: TRBV5-1; clone_size: NA; d_call: TRBD1; j_call: TRBJ2-5
cdr3_nt: TGTGCCAGCAGTCCAGCGGGGGCCAGCTCCTACAATGAGCAGTTCTTC; cdr3_aa: CASSPAGASSYNEQFF; v_call: TRBV28; clone_size: many; d_call: TRBD2; j_call: TRBJ2-1
cdr3_nt: TGCGCCAGCAGTTCCGAGGGTGGGTCCGACCAGCCCCAGCATTTT; cdr3_aa: CASSSEGGSDQPQHF; v_call: TRBV5-1; clone_size: NA; d_call: NA; j_call: TRBJ1-5
cdr3_nt: TGTGCCAGCAGCCCTGGGGACTACCTCCAAGAGACCCAGTACTTC; cdr3_aa: CASSPGDYLQETQYF; v_call: TRBV14; clone_size: NA; d_call: TRBD2; j_call: TRBJ2-5
cdr3_nt: TGTGCCGGAGTTGGGGACCATACAAGCTCTGGGGCCAACGTCCTGACTTTC; cdr3_aa: CAGVGDHTSSGANVLTF; v_call: TRBV18; clone_size: NA; d_call: NA; j_call: TRBJ2-6
cdr3_nt: TGTGCCAGCAGCGTAAACCAACAATGGGATCCTTCGGGCGCTGAAGCTTTCTTT; cdr3_aa: CASSVNQQWDPSGAEAFF; v_call: TRBV9; clone_size: NA; d_call: NA; j_call: TRBJ1-1
cdr3_nt: TGTGCCAGCAGCTTGGATTCGGGGGCGCCCTACAATGAGCAGTTCTTC; cdr3_aa: CASSLDSGAPYNEQFF; v_call: TRBV5-5; clone_size: few; d_call: NA; j_call: TRBJ2-1